Shown below are 26 T cell receptor beta chains from a single sample sequenced in a study of control samples from healthy donors and cancer patients. Libraries were prepared by immunoSEQ multiplex PCR; TCRdb keeps only in-frame clonotypes and omits some of them. The sample has roughly 370,000 clones; 90% are singletons. Sample: PBMCs. The source is a man aged 40-49 years with head and neck cancer.

This rearrangement joins TRBV10-2 to TRBJ1-5, with D hard to call. V lost 4 bases, J lost 4 bases, and 8 bases lay in between. The CDR3 covers 13 residues. Per the germline V gene, CDR1 is WSHSY and CDR2 is SAAADI. The CDR3 nucleotides are TGCGCCAGCAGTGTACAGACTAATCAGCCCCAGCATTTT. This encodes CASSVQTNQPQHF.

In regard to this clone: This sample includes further DNA sequences coding for the same CDR3. J is TRBJ1-2 and V is TRBV29-1; D is perhaps TRBD1 (5 bases). The CDR3 extends over 14 amino acids. V was trimmed by 2 bases and J by 5 bases, leaving 15 bases between them. The germline gives CDR1 SQVTM, CDR2 ANQGSEA. Here the CDR3 reads CSVESRGAGYGYTF. CDR3 DNA sequence: TGCAGCGTTGAAAGCCGGGGCGCAGGTTATGGCTACACCTTC.

The V and J genes are TRBV2 and TRBJ2-3; D not certain. Per the germline V gene, CDR1 is SNHLY and CDR2 is FYNNEI. V lost 7 bases to trimming and J lost 4 bases, with 6 bases between them. This CDR3 has 11 amino acids. CDR3 residues: CASIGSDTQYF. CDR3 nucleotide sequence: TGTGCCAGCATAGGGTCAGATACGCAGTATTTT.

The CDR3 protein is CASSRGFRDYGYTF. In nucleotides, the CDR3 is TGTGCCAGCAGCCGGGGATTCAGAGACTATGGCTACACCTTC. The chain employs TRBV3-1 (or the pseudogene TRBV3-2) and TRBJ1-2, with D unresolved. Germline assignment: CDR1 LGHDT and CDR2 YNNKEL (reference sequence). The CDR3 covers 14 residues. Between the trimmed V and J ends, which lost 4 bases and 3 bases, there was a span of 12 bases.

V gene TRBV10-3 combines with J gene TRBJ2-2; 7 nucleotides line up with TRBD2. The CDR3 has 15 residues. Germline V lookup: CDR1 ENHRY, CDR2 SYGVKD. V was clipped by 8 bases and J by 7 bases; unmatched bases: 13. CDR3 protein: CAISTGGGEHGELFF. In DNA form, the CDR3 reads TGTGCCATCTCGACTGGGGGAGGGGAGCACGGGGAGCTGTTTTTT.

The rearrangement joins TRBV7-2 to TRBJ2-5; 7 nucleotides agree with TRBD1. The CDR3 covers 16 residues. V lost 4 bases and J lost 1; bases outside the gene matches: 9. Germline V gene data show CDR1 as SGHTA and CDR2 as FQGNSA. CDR3 region: CASSSPLGQRQETQYF. CDR3 coding DNA: TGTGCCAGCAGCTCCCCCCTGGGACAGCGCCAAGAGACCCAGTACTTC.

This chain links TRBV5-4 with TRBJ1-1; 7 nucleotides match TRBD1. CDR1 is SGHNT and CDR2 is YYREEE in the germline V gene (reference sequence). V dropped 6 bases and J dropped 1; count of bases not matched to a gene: 12. CDR3 length equals 16 residues. CDR3 region: CASTPPGGTANTEAFF. The CDR3 DNA reads as TGTGCCAGCACCCCCCCAGGCGGGACAGCGAACACTGAAGCTTTCTTT.

V gene TRBV21-1 combines with J gene TRBJ1-1; TRBD1, as called in the table, went unchecked against the DNA. TRBV21-1 is tagged as a pseudogene. CDR3 length equals 11 residues. The CDR3 coding sequence is TGTGCCAGCAGCATCCACAGGGAAGCTTTCTTT. Amino acid sequence: CASSIHREAFF.

The rearrangement links TRBV2 to TRBJ2-7, with D tentatively TRBD2 (7 bases). CDR1 and CDR2 (germline): SNHLY, FYNNEI. The germline V and J ends were trimmed by 3 bases and 3 bases, with 15 bases remaining between them. CDR3 length equals 15 residues. CDR3 DNA: TGTGCCAGCAGTGAGTCTTCGGGGGGCCACTACGAGCAGTACTTC. It encodes CASSESSGGHYEQYF.

A single count supports this clone. This rearrangement joins TRBV11-2 to TRBJ2-3; TRBD1 might be the D (6 bases). Germline lookup yields CDR1 SGHAT and CDR2 FQNNGV. The CDR3 extends over 16 amino acids. V was cut by 1 base and J by 2 bases, with 13 bases left in between. CDR3 coding DNA: TGTGCCAGCAGCTTAGTACAGGGATGGACCACAGATACGCAGTATTTT. Its protein product is CASSLVQGWTTDTQYF.

The rearrangement uses TRBV12-5 and TRBJ1-1; D is unclear. V lost 5 bases and J lost 4, with 11 bases in between. Germline V gives CDR1 LGHNT, CDR2 FRNRAP. This CDR3 has 13 amino acids. The CDR3 loop is CASGRPGGTEAFF. The CDR3 nucleotides read TGTGCTAGTGGTCGCCCGGGAGGCACTGAAGCTTTCTTT.

This rearrangement joins TRBV3-1 (or the pseudogene TRBV3-2) to TRBJ2-1; D is ambiguous. The CDR3 is made up of 15 amino acids. Trimming took off 4 bases at V and 5 bases at J, with 15 bases between the two ends. The germline V gene has CDR1 LGHDT and CDR2 YNNKEL (reference sequence). This chain's CDR3 is CASSPPELRDNEQFF. CDR3 nucleotides: TGTGCCAGCAGCCCCCCGGAGTTGCGAGACAATGAGCAGTTCTTC.

The chain couples TRBV18 to TRBJ2-7, with 7 bases lining up with TRBD1. The ends lost 4 bases at V and 3 bases at J; junction bases unmatched: 9. Germline assignment: CDR1 KGHSH and CDR2 LQKENI. The CDR3 is 15 amino acids. CDR3 sequence (DNA): TGTGCCAGCTCACTAGACAGGGCCGGAGGCTACGAGCAGTACTTC. Translated, it gives CASSLDRAGGYEQYF.

This sequence joins TRBV19 and TRBJ1-2, with D perhaps matching TRBD1 (5 bases). The CDR3 runs to 17 residues. Germline CDR1 LNHDA, CDR2 SQIVND (reference sequence). Trimming shortened V by 5 bases and J by 2 bases, and 21 bases separated the two germline ends. The CDR3 DNA is TGTGCCAGTAGTCCCAACCCCCGGGACGGAGCCAACTATGGCTACACCTTC. This sequence encodes CASSPNPRDGANYGYTF.

V and J are TRBV5-4 and TRBJ2-1; 8 bases fit TRBD1. CDR3 length equals 13 residues. The junction had 4 bases not matched to a gene; V was cut back by 1 base and J by 10 bases. The V gene's germline CDR1 is SGHNT and CDR2 YYREEE (reference sequence). The DNA of the CDR3 is TGTGCCAGCAGCTTGAACGGGGACAGGGAGCAGTTCTTC. Protein: CASSLNGDREQFF.

The V call is TRBV18, the J call TRBJ2-3; no clear D. V lost 4 bases and J 2 bases, leaving 10 bases between the germline ends. Germline lookup yields CDR1 KGHSH and CDR2 LQKENI. This CDR3 has 14 residues. The CDR3 nucleotides are TGTGCCAGCTCACTTTCCCAAAACACAGATACGCAGTATTTT. It codes for CASSLSQNTDTQYF. The entire variable domain, with the rest obtained from reference TRBV18 and TRBJ2-3, is as follows: NAGVMQNPRHLVRRRGQEARLRCSPMKGHSHVYWYRQLPEEGLKFMVYLQKENIIDESGMPKERFSAEFPKEGPSILRIQQVVRGDSAAYFCASSLSQNTDTQYFGPGTRLTVL.

V is TRBV11-1 and J is TRBJ1-5, with 9 bases identical to TRBD1. V lost 5 bases, J lost 8 bases, and 4 bases stayed unmatched. This CDR3 spans 13 amino acids. Per germline, CDR1 SGHAT and CDR2 FQDESV (reference sequence). The CDR3 bases are TGTGCCAGCAGCCGGGACAGGGACGAGCCCCAGCATTTT. This translates into CASSRDRDEPQHF.

This chain links TRBV7-9 with TRBJ1-2, with TRBD1 as a possible D gene (5 bases). V lost 5 bases and J 8 bases, leaving 15 bases between the germline ends. The CDR3 totals 13 residues. The germline V gene has CDR1 SEHNR and CDR2 FQNEAQ (reference sequence). For the CDR3, the DNA is TGTGCCAGCAGCGGACTCCAGGGTTACGGCTACACCTTC. It is translated as CASSGLQGYGYTF.

This chain connects TRBV30 to TRBJ2-7; D might be TRBD1 (5 bases). The CDR3 contains 13 residues. The germline V gene encodes CDR1 GTSNPN and CDR2 SVGIG (reference sequence). V was clipped by 5 bases and J by 5 bases, with 16 bases between them. CDR3 amino acids: CAWALGPVDEQYF. The CDR3 DNA follows: TGTGCCTGGGCTTTGGGGCCGGTCGACGAGCAGTACTTC.

J is TRBJ2-1 and V is TRBV5-1; no clear D. V dropped 0 bases and J dropped 2 bases, with 12 bases sitting between them. The CDR3 is 16 amino acids. From germline, CDR1 is SGHRS and CDR2 YFSETQ. The CDR3 here is CASSLEATTTYNEQFF. The CDR3 DNA is TGCGCCAGCAGCTTGGAGGCTACTACGACCTACAATGAGCAGTTCTTC.

This rearrangement joins TRBV19 to TRBJ2-3; TRBD2 agrees at 8 bases. This CDR3 has 14 amino acids. From germline, CDR1 is LNHDA and CDR2 SQIVND (reference sequence). The trim removed 4 bases at V and 3 bases at J, leaving 3 bases unmatched. The CDR3 sequence is CASSSGGLTDTQYF. For the CDR3, the DNA is TGTGCCAGTAGTAGCGGGGGGCTGACAGATACGCAGTATTTT.

CDR3 nucleotide sequence: TGTGCCAGCAGCACACCTTACTCGAATCAAGAGACCCAGTACTTC. Its translation is CASSTPYSNQETQYF. The rearrangement links TRBV27 to TRBJ2-5, with D unresolved. CDR3 size: 15 residues. The V gene's germline CDR1 is MNHEY and CDR2 SMNVEV (reference sequence). V was clipped by 6 bases and J by 2 bases, with 16 bases between them.

This sequence joins TRBV3-1 (or the pseudogene TRBV3-2) and TRBJ2-2; 8 nucleotides match TRBD2. Unmatched junction bases numbered 6, after V lost 7 bases and J lost 2 bases. The germline CDR1 and CDR2 sequences are LGHDT and YNNKEL (reference sequence). This CDR3 spans 15 amino acids. CDR3: CASTRGGPNTGELFF. The CDR3 bases are TGTGCCAGCACCCGGGGGGGGCCCAACACCGGGGAGCTGTTTTTT.

For this clone: At one end the junction does not follow the germline gene, possibly because of a read error. The chain uses TRBV19 and TRBJ2-7; 7 positions agree with TRBD1. Germline V gives CDR1 LNHDA, CDR2 SQIVND (reference sequence). This CDR3 has 13 residues. The CDR3 region has the DNA TGTGCCAGTAGTAGGGACAGCCGCTACGGGCAGTACTTC. Its protein is CASSRDSRYGQYF.

This rearrangement joins TRBV5-4 to TRBJ2-1; 12 bases line up with TRBD2. Per the germline V gene, CDR1 is SGHNT and CDR2 is YYREEE (reference sequence). The CDR3 is 16 residues long. The V segment lost 4 bases and the J segment 8 bases; nucleotides outside the gene matches: 10. CDR3 in amino acids: CASSGRLAGVIDEQFF. CDR3 nucleotide sequence: TGTGCCAGCAGCGGAAGACTAGCGGGAGTTATCGATGAGCAGTTCTTC.

The rearrangement joins TRBV7-6 to TRBJ1-5, with 7 bases that match TRBD1. Germline CDR1 is SGHVS and CDR2 is FNYEAQ. The CDR3 extends over 18 amino acids. Trimming removed 6 bases from V and 4 bases from J; junction bases left unmatched: 18. The CDR3 nucleotides read TGTGCCAGCAGTCGAGGCGGCAGGGGGACGATTTGGAATCAGCCCCAGCATTTT. It yields the protein CASSRGGRGTIWNQPQHF.